What follows is one T cell receptor beta chain and its context. The data were obtained in a study of T cell responses to AZD1222 COVID-19 vaccine. V lost 2 bases, J lost 2 bases, and 11 bases lay in between. This CDR3 is built from 15 residues. Germline-derived CDR1 and CDR2 are SGHTA and FQGTGA. Repertoires were generated with immunoSEQ multiplex PCR, while TCRdb's copy carries only in-frame clones and drops some. The repertoire holds about 110,000 clones, with approximately 86% as singletons. Source: peripheral blood, taken on day 0 of MenACWY control vaccination. The V call is TRBV7-3, the J call TRBJ2-3; D is possibly TRBD1 or TRBD2 (5 bases each). This clonotype was obtained from an adult in good health. The CDR3: CASSLVGTTTDTQYF. CDR3 DNA: TGTGCCAGCAGCTTAGTTGGGACCACCACAGATACGCAGTATTTT. Supplemented by reference TRBV7-3 and TRBJ2-3, the full variable domain reads GAGVSQTPSNKVTEKGKYVELRCDPISGHTALYWYRQSLGQGPEFLIYFQGTGAADDSGLPNDRFFAVRPEGSVSTLKIQRTERGDSAVYLCASSLVGTTTDTQYFGPGTRLTVL.